The 20 T cell receptor beta chains below all came from one sample that was sequenced in a study of T cell repertoires in aging, cancer and after chemotherapy. TCR beta rearrangements were amplified from peripheral blood genomic DNA. Rearranged V-D-J TRB sequences were amplified with a mixed TRB-A/B primer pool. TCRdb recomputed calls from the multiplex PCR reads with MiXCR, one row per CDR3 protein. The sample lists around 9,300 distinct CDR3 sequences; 20% to 30% were seen once. Sequencing used blood. The receptor source for this set is a human donor with a blood cancer. The donor label of this sample is uncertain.

In this sample, this clonotype is medium-sized. The chain employs TRBV6-5 and TRBJ2-2, with TRBD2 matching over 11 bases. The ends lost 4 bases at V and 5 bases at J; junction bases unmatched: 6. This CDR3 has 16 residues. Germline CDR1 is MNHEY and CDR2 is SVGAGI. CDR3 coding DNA: TGTGCCAGCAGTTGGACGACTAGCGGGATTACCGGGGAGCTGTTTTTT. The encoded protein is CASSWTTSGITGELFF.

This clonotype ranks as medium-sized (0.01 to 0.1%). The rearrangement links TRBV6-5 to TRBJ2-1; a weak D match, TRBD1 (6 bases). Germline V lookup: CDR1 MNHEY, CDR2 SVGAGI. The CDR3 sequence is 14 residues long. Deletions cut 6 bases from V and 3 bases from J, with 12 bases between. The CDR3 region has the DNA TGTGCCAGCAGACCGGTAGGGGGCTACAATGAGCAGTTCTTC. This translates into CASRPVGGYNEQFF.

This clonotype was counted ten times or more. The chain is built from TRBV5-5 and TRBJ1-2; a weak D match, TRBD1 (6 bases). The CDR3 has 15 amino acids. Germline V gene lookup returns CDR1 SGHKS and CDR2 YYEKEE (reference sequence). Trimming removed 4 bases from V and 8 bases from J, with 21 bases in between. The CDR3 coding sequence is TGTGCCAGCAGCCCCAAAAGGGGGACATGGCTCGGCTACACCTTC. This codes for CASSPKRGTWLGYTF.

In this sample, this clonotype is medium-sized. The rearrangement joins TRBV27 to TRBJ1-5; 9 bases agree with TRBD1. This CDR3 has 16 amino acids. J gave up 2 bases and V 5 bases, and 7 bases lay outside the gene matches. Germline CDR1 and CDR2: MNHEY and SMNVEV (reference sequence). The CDR3 sequence is CASSPQGARGNQPQHF. CDR3 bases: TGTGCCAGCAGTCCACAGGGGGCGCGTGGCAATCAGCCCCAGCATTTT.

This clonotype appeared many times. V is TRBV5-4 and J is TRBJ1-4; TRBD1 might be the D (5 bases). Trimming took off 0 bases at V and 0 bases at J, with 6 bases between the two ends. The CDR3 totals 15 residues. CDR1 and CDR2 (germline): SGHNT, YYREEE (reference sequence). The CDR3 nucleotides are TGTGCCAGCAGCTTGGGGGGCTCAACTAATGAAAAACTGTTTTTT. This translates into CASSLGGSTNEKLFF.

The rearrangement uses TRBV21-1 and TRBJ1-1. TRBV21-1 is marked as a pseudogene. This CDR3 is 13 amino acids long. The CDR3 DNA follows: TGTGCCAGCAGGGTAAAGGAGAACACTGAAGCTTTCTTT. Amino acids: CASRVKENTEAFF.

The chain combines TRBV6-1 with TRBJ1-1, with 8 bases aligning to TRBD1. Per the germline V gene, CDR1 is MNHNS and CDR2 is SASEGT. Trimming removed 7 bases from V and 6 bases from J; junction bases left unmatched: 10. The length of the CDR3 is 14 residues. The CDR3 is CASTGQGRISEAFF. Here the CDR3 DNA reads TGTGCCAGCACCGGACAGGGAAGGATCTCTGAAGCTTTCTTT.

This chain connects TRBV10-3 to TRBJ1-3; 10 bases are shared with TRBD1. The CDR3 spans 16 residues. V was pared by 5 bases and J by 3 bases, with 7 bases of the junction left unmatched. Per germline, CDR1 ENHRY and CDR2 SYGVKD. CDR3 sequence: CAISPLTGGFGNTIYF. The CDR3 DNA follows: TGTGCCATCAGTCCCCTGACAGGGGGCTTTGGAAACACCATATATTTT.

CDR3 amino acids: CSARRREKETQYF. DNA for the CDR3: TGCAGTGCTAGACGCAGGGAGAAGGAGACCCAGTACTTC. V is TRBV20-1 and J is TRBJ2-5; D possibly uses TRBD1 or TRBD2 (5 bases each). In germline, CDR1 is DFQATT, CDR2 SNEGSKA (reference sequence). CDR3 length: 13 amino acids. The V end was cut by 2 bases, the J end by 5 bases, with 12 bases between.

The rearrangement joins TRBV24-1 to TRBJ1-5; the D is unclear. The CDR3 is 13 amino acids. Germline CDR1 is KGHDR and CDR2 is SFDVKD. Trimming shortened V by 10 bases and J by 1 base, and 10 bases separated the two germline ends. CDR3 loop: CATQKKSNQPQHF. CDR3 coding DNA: TGTGCCACTCAAAAGAAGAGCAATCAGCCCCAGCATTTT.

With respect to this clonotype: The conserved final phenylalanine or tryptophan is absent from the CDR3, which likely points to a read error. V usage is TRBV7-2 and J usage is TRBJ1-3; the match to TRBD1 covers 7 bases. V shed 5 bases and J 6 bases; nucleotides not matched to a gene: 7. In germline, CDR1 is SGHTA, CDR2 FQGNSA. CDR3 length equals 14 residues. The CDR3 spells CASSTGQTPNTIYL. In DNA, the CDR3 is TGTGCCAGCAGCACGGGACAGACTCCAAACACCATATATTTA.

By proportion, this clonotype is medium-sized. The V and J genes are TRBV19 and TRBJ1-1, with no clear D. Germline loops: CDR1 LNHDA, CDR2 SQIVND (reference sequence). The germline V and J ends were trimmed by 5 bases and 3 bases, with 10 bases remaining between them. The CDR3 contains 13 residues. CDR3 loop: CASSPRVDTEAFF. The CDR3 DNA is TGTGCCAGTAGTCCCCGAGTGGACACTGAAGCTTTCTTT.

In its sample, this clonotype is medium-sized. This chain joins TRBV6-1 and TRBJ2-7, with a possible D match to TRBD2 (6 bases). CDR1 MNHNS and CDR2 SASEGT come from the germline V gene. The CDR3 consists of 19 residues. The V end lost 7 bases, the J end lost 3 bases, and 31 bases lay between the germline ends. The CDR3 loop is CASTTRASRTTHPNYEQYF. The CDR3 coding sequence is TGTGCCAGCACCACCAGGGCTAGCAGGACTACCCATCCAAACTACGAGCAGTACTTC.

The chain recombines TRBV12-5 with TRBJ2-3; TRBD2 agrees at 8 bases. V dropped 1 base and J dropped 5; count of bases not matched to a gene: 2. The CDR3 is 14 residues long. Per the germline V gene, CDR1 is LGHNT and CDR2 is FRNRAP. The CDR3 loop is CASGLGSGKDTQYF. CDR3 nucleotides: TGTGCTAGTGGTTTGGGTAGCGGGAAAGATACGCAGTATTTT.

Ten or more counts support this clonotype. The chain carries TRBV6-1 and TRBJ2-7, with 8 bases fitting TRBD2. CDR3 length: 14 amino acids. Germline CDR1 is MNHNS and CDR2 is SASEGT. J lost 4 bases, V lost 2 bases, and 4 bases had no gene match. The CDR3 loop reads CASSEYSGIYEQYF. Written as DNA, the CDR3 is TGTGCCAGCAGTGAATATAGCGGGATTTACGAGCAGTACTTC.

This clonotype is medium-sized in the sample. V gene TRBV30 combines with J gene TRBJ1-2; 9 nucleotides align to TRBD1. This CDR3 has 13 amino acids. Germline V lookup: CDR1 GTSNPN, CDR2 SVGIG (reference sequence). V trimming: 5 bases; J trimming: 4 bases; junction bases outside the gene matches: 5. CDR3 sequence: CAWATGGPYGYTF. The CDR3 coding sequence is TGTGCCTGGGCGACAGGGGGTCCCTATGGCTACACCTTC.

This clonotype is a singleton in its sample. This chain joins TRBV20-1 and TRBJ2-7; 8 bases line up with TRBD2. The CDR3 length is 15 residues. CDR1 is DFQATT, CDR2 SNEGSKA, per germline (reference sequence). V gave up 5 bases and J gave up 0 bases; unmatched junction bases: 9. Here the CDR3 DNA reads TGCAGTGCTGAGTGGGCGGGAGGCAACTCCTACGAGCAGTACTTC. Protein: CSAEWAGGNSYEQYF.

The rearrangement uses TRBV6-2 or TRBV6-3 and TRBJ2-1; 7 nucleotides match TRBD1. This CDR3 has 16 residues. Germline-derived CDR1 and CDR2 are MNHEY and SVGEGT. The V segment lost 6 bases and the J segment 4 bases; nucleotides outside the gene matches: 12. For the CDR3, the DNA is TGTGCCAGCAGGCAAACCGGGACAGCGAGGTACAATGAGCAGTTCTTC. Its translation is CASRQTGTARYNEQFF.

The chain joins TRBV14 to TRBJ1-6, with D uncertain. The CDR3 sequence is 13 residues long. V lost 7 bases, J lost 9 bases, and 13 bases lay in between. Germline assignment: CDR1 SGHDN and CDR2 FVKESK. The CDR3 is CASTSRLGSPLHF. In DNA form, the CDR3 reads TGTGCCAGCACGAGCCGCTTAGGTTCACCCCTCCACTTT.

J is TRBJ2-7 and V is TRBV6-6; perhaps TRBD2 as D (6 bases). The germline gives CDR1 MNHNY, CDR2 SVGAGI (reference sequence). The CDR3 runs 15 residues. Trimming took off 2 bases at V and 6 bases at J, with 17 bases between the two ends. As DNA, the CDR3 is TGTGCCAGCAGTTACACCGTGACTAGTTGGGCCGAGCAGTACTTC. Its protein is CASSYTVTSWAEQYF.